This T cell receptor beta chain was identified during a study of blood T cell repertoires in COVID-19. Study as a whole: Samples came from the United States, Italy and Spain, spanning acute and convalescent COVID-19. In each case, the material was cDNA or gDNA derived from T cells, B-cell-depleted T cells, or PBMCs.

Authors' data handling: Amplified reference gene primers provided the basis for estimating nucleated cell counts. TCRdb keeps only in-frame clones here, not all; method: immunoSEQ multiplex PCR. V, J and clone size reflect that table, while D and trimming were determined from the DNA. The table lists around 30,000 clones, roughly nine tenths of them singletons. V dropped 5 bases and J dropped 3; count of bases not matched to a gene: 5. The CDR3 totals 14 residues. CDR1 and CDR2 from the germline V gene are MNHEY and SVGAGI. The sample was peripheral blood. The chain combines TRBV6-5 with TRBJ1-2, with 8 bases fitting TRBD1. The TCR originated in a woman aged 40 to 55 with active or convalescent COVID-19. DNA for the CDR3: TGTGCCAGCAGTAGAACAGGGGGTCACTATGGCTACACCTTC. Translated: CASSRTGGHYGYTF.